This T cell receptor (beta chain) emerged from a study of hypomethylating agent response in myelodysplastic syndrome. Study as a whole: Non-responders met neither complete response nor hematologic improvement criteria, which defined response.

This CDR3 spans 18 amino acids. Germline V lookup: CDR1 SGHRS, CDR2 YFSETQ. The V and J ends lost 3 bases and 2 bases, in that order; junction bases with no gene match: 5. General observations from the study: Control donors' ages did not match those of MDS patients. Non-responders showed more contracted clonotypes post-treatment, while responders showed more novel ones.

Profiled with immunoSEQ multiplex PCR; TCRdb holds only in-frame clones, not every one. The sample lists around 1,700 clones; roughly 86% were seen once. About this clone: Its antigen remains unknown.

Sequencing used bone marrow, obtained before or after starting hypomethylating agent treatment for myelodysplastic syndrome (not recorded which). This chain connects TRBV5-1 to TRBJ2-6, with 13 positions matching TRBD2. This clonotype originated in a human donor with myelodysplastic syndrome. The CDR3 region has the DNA TGCGCCAGCAGCTCAACGACTAGCGGGAGGACTGGGGCCAACGTCCTGACTTTC. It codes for CASSSTTSGRTGANVLTF.